The T cell receptor (beta chain) under discussion was sequenced for a study of blood T cells in healthy people across ages. V was trimmed by 4 bases and J by 3 bases, leaving 16 bases between them. The germline V gene encodes CDR1 SGHRS and CDR2 YFSETQ. This CDR3 contains 15 residues. A second PCR of 7 to 11 cycles used a sample-barcoded 5' primer and a J-beta primer mix. From the 5' RACE reads, TCRdb called clonotypes with MiXCR, one entry per CDR3 protein. The table lists approximately 1.5 million distinct CDR3 sequences, 30% to 40% of them singletons. This clonotype has just a few counts. The specimen sequenced was blood. V is TRBV5-1 and J is TRBJ2-5; possibly TRBD1 for D (5 bases). The receptor was isolated from a woman under 40 in good health. The CDR3 spells CASSRDHGAKETQYF. CDR3 sequence (DNA): TGCGCCAGCAGCAGAGACCATGGGGCAAAAGAGACCCAGTACTTC.